This T cell receptor beta chain originates from a study of blood T cell repertoires in COVID-19. How the authors handled the data: It was from reference gene primer amplification that nucleated cell counts were estimated. Here immunoSEQ multiplex PCR was the method, and the copy in TCRdb shows in-frame clones only, minus some. The V and J calls and the clone size are those of that table, but D and trimming were determined from the DNA. This repertoire shows approximately 100,000 clones, 70% to 80% found once; its top ten account for 5% to 8%. Sequenced input: peripheral blood. The clonotype comes from a man older than 75 with COVID-19, enrolled during active disease.

DNA of the CDR3: TGCGCCAGCAGTTGGGCCCCGGGACAGAGCTACGAGCAGTACTTC. Protein: CASSWAPGQSYEQYF. The chain links TRBV5-1 to TRBJ2-7; 7 positions match TRBD1. Losses at the gene ends were 5 bases for V and 3 bases for J; bases not matched to a gene: 11. Germline V lookup: CDR1 SGHRS, CDR2 YFSETQ. The CDR3 contains 15 residues.